The 5 T cell receptor beta chains in this list originate from one sample, sequenced in a study of glioma-infiltrating T cells. Using RNA template, CDR3s of TCR alpha and beta were amplified with iRepertoire arm-PCR. TCRdb itself ran the multiplex PCR reads through MiXCR, one entry per CDR3 protein. The sample lists around 130,000 distinct CDR3 sequences; more than 20% were seen once. Sample: glioma tissue, nonneoplastic brain tissue, or PBMCs (not recorded which). The receptor source for this set is a human donor with low-grade glioma or glioblastoma, undergoing nonglioma brain surgery, or in good health (not recorded which).

This clonotype came up many times. V gene TRBV7-2 combines with J gene TRBJ2-1, with 14 bases fitting TRBD2. The V gene end was trimmed by 2 bases and the J gene end by 2 bases; junction bases not matched to a gene: 2. CDR1 and CDR2 from the germline V gene are SGHTA and FQGNSA. This CDR3 is 17 amino acids long. CDR3 sequence: CASSLRLAGGPYNEQFF. Here the CDR3 DNA reads TGTGCCAGCAGCTTAAGACTAGCGGGGGGGCCCTACAATGAGCAGTTCTTC.

This clonotype has only a few counts. The chain recombines TRBV4-2 with TRBJ2-5; 10 positions agree with TRBD1. Germline V gene data show CDR1 as LGHNA and CDR2 as YNFKEQ. This CDR3 spans 17 amino acids. With V trimmed by 1 base and J by 2 bases, 7 bases remained unmatched. The CDR3, as DNA: TGTGCCAGCAGCCAAGTAGGACAGGGGGTGAGGCAAGAGACCCAGTACTTC. Translation gives CASSQVGQGVRQETQYF.

This clonotype was seen repeatedly, ten times or more. The DNA for the CDR3 is TGTGCCAGCAGTTTATCGTCGACAGGATTTGGAAACACCATATATTTT. As protein: CASSLSSTGFGNTIYF. The chain recombines TRBV27 with TRBJ1-3; D perhaps matches TRBD1 (6 bases). The CDR3 has 16 residues. Germline assignment: CDR1 MNHEY and CDR2 SMNVEV (reference sequence). The V end was cut by 0 bases, the J end by 3 bases, with 12 bases between.

The sample holds a few counts of this clonotype. The J gene is TRBJ1-4, the V gene TRBV20-1; a possible D gene is TRBD1 (5 bases). Germline lookup yields CDR1 DFQATT and CDR2 SNEGSKA (reference sequence). The CDR3 loop spans 14 amino acids. V shed 7 bases and J shed 4 bases, with 16 bases lying between them. The CDR3 region is CSVRDPGGNEKLFF. CDR3 sequence (DNA): TGCAGTGTCCGGGACCCAGGCGGTAATGAAAAACTGTTTTTT.

There are many counts of this clonotype. This chain uses TRBV20-1 with TRBJ2-3, with 11 bases fitting TRBD2. CDR1 DFQATT and CDR2 SNEGSKA come from the germline V gene (reference sequence). J gave up 5 bases and V 3 bases, and 10 bases lay outside the gene matches. This CDR3 comprises 16 residues. DNA of the CDR3: TGCAGTGCTAGGGCTACTAGCGGGGGCATCCGAGATACGCAGTATTTT. Amino acid sequence: CSARATSGGIRDTQYF.